Listed below are T cell receptor beta chains from one sample, sequenced in a study of T cells in localized non-small cell lung cancer. Assay used: immunoSEQ multiplex PCR; TCRdb lists only in-frame clones, some missing. The sample contains around 25,000 clones, roughly nine tenths of which appear only once. The specimen was peripheral blood, collected before any cancer treatment. The source is a woman between 35 and 70 years old with stage I lung adenocarcinoma. Both conserved end residues are part of each CDR3. The D gene is left open where the match is weak. Only some rows state a clone size, as once, few, many or a class for expanded clones.

d_gene: .; abundance: .; j_gene: TRBJ1-1; v_gene: TRBV2; len: 13; CDR3nt: TGTGCCAGCAGTGAATTAGAGAACACTGAAGCTTTCTTT; CDR3aa: CASSELENTEAFF
d_gene: .; abundance: .; j_gene: TRBJ1-1; v_gene: TRBV9; len: 14; CDR3nt: TGTGCCAGCAGCAGGGCGGCCTTGAACACTGAAGCTTTCTTT; CDR3aa: CASSRAALNTEAFF
d_gene: .; abundance: .; j_gene: TRBJ1-1; v_gene: TRBV4-1; len: 15; CDR3nt: TGCGCCAGCAGAGGAAGGACAGAAAGGTTCACTGAAGCTTTCTTT; CDR3aa: CASRGRTERFTEAFF
d_gene: .; abundance: once; j_gene: TRBJ2-5; v_gene: TRBV5-1; len: 17; CDR3nt: TGCGCCAGCTACGAAGGCATTCTATATTCACTTGAAGAGACCCAGTACTTC; CDR3aa: CASYEGILYSLEETQYF
d_gene: TRBD2; abundance: .; j_gene: TRBJ2-5; v_gene: TRBV9; len: 16; CDR3nt: TGTGCCAGCAGCACGACTAGCGGGGGCATTCTCGAGACCCAGTACTTC; CDR3aa: CASSTTSGGILETQYF
d_gene: TRBD1; abundance: once; j_gene: TRBJ2-7; v_gene: TRBV11-1; len: 15; CDR3nt: TGTGCCAGCAGCAACCGGGACAGGGGATCCTACGAGCAGTACTTC; CDR3aa: CASSNRDRGSYEQYF
d_gene: TRBD1; abundance: .; j_gene: TRBJ1-2; v_gene: TRBV7-9; len: 14; CDR3nt: TGTGCCAGCAGCACGGGGACAGGCAACTATGGCTACACCTTC; CDR3aa: CASSTGTGNYGYTF
d_gene: .; abundance: .; j_gene: TRBJ2-1; v_gene: TRBV4-1; len: 15; CDR3nt: TGCGCCAGCAGCCAAGAATTGGTGGGATTGGATGAGCAGTTCTTC; CDR3aa: CASSQELVGLDEQFF
d_gene: .; abundance: once; j_gene: TRBJ1-1; v_gene: TRBV9; len: 14; CDR3nt: TGTGCCAGCAGCGCCCTCGGGGGGCGGGCTGAAGCTTTCTTT; CDR3aa: CASSALGGRAEAFF
d_gene: TRBD2; abundance: .; j_gene: TRBJ2-3; v_gene: TRBV5-4; len: 15; CDR3nt: TGTGCCAGCAGCTTACGGGGGGGGCCCCCAGATACGCAGTATTTT; CDR3aa: CASSLRGGPPDTQYF
d_gene: TRBD2; abundance: few; j_gene: TRBJ2-7; v_gene: TRBV28; len: 13; CDR3nt: TGTGCCAGCACGGCGGGGGGCTCCTACGAGCAGTACTTC; CDR3aa: CASTAGGSYEQYF
d_gene: .; abundance: .; j_gene: TRBJ1-5; v_gene: TRBV9; len: 14; CDR3nt: TGTGCCAACAGCGGCGGGGACCTCTATCAGCCCCAGCATTTT; CDR3aa: CANSGGDLYQPQHF
d_gene: TRBD2; abundance: .; j_gene: TRBJ2-3; v_gene: TRBV4-1; len: 18; CDR3nt: TGCGCCAGCAGCCAAGAATCGGGACTAGCGGGAGACACAGATACGCAGTATTTT; CDR3aa: CASSQESGLAGDTDTQYF
d_gene: .; abundance: .; j_gene: TRBJ1-1; v_gene: TRBV7-6; len: 15; CDR3nt: TGTGCCAGCAGCTCCAGGGTGGGGGCGATCACTGAAGCTTTCTTT; CDR3aa: CASSSRVGAITEAFF
d_gene: .; abundance: .; j_gene: TRBJ2-7; v_gene: TRBV10-3; len: 15; CDR3nt: TGTGCCATCAGTGAGTCGCGGGGCGGGCCCAACGAGCAGTACTTC; CDR3aa: CAISESRGGPNEQYF
d_gene: TRBD1; abundance: .; j_gene: TRBJ1-5; v_gene: TRBV28; len: 18; CDR3nt: TGTGCCAGCAGGGATCGGACAGGGGGCGTTTTCAGCAATCAGCCCCAGCATTTT; CDR3aa: CASRDRTGGVFSNQPQHF
d_gene: .; abundance: .; j_gene: TRBJ1-5; v_gene: TRBV7-8; len: 16; CDR3nt: TGTGCCAGCAGCCGGGTGGCAGGGTATAGCAATCAGCCCCAGCATTTT; CDR3aa: CASSRVAGYSNQPQHF
d_gene: TRBD2; abundance: .; j_gene: TRBJ2-1; v_gene: TRBV5-1; len: 15; CDR3nt: TGCGCCAGCAGCTCAGCTAGCGGGGGGGTCAATGAGCAGTTCTTC; CDR3aa: CASSSASGGVNEQFF
d_gene: TRBD1; abundance: .; j_gene: TRBJ2-7; v_gene: TRBV28; len: 16; CDR3nt: TGTGCCAGCAGTTTCCCAAGACAGGGGGGGCCTTACGAGCAGTACTTC; CDR3aa: CASSFPRQGGPYEQYF
d_gene: .; abundance: .; j_gene: TRBJ1-6; v_gene: TRBV6-4; len: 17; CDR3nt: TGTGCCAGCAGTGACTTCATGGACGGGGGTTTCAGTTCACCCCTCCACTTT; CDR3aa: CASSDFMDGGFSSPLHF
d_gene: .; abundance: once; j_gene: TRBJ1-4; v_gene: TRBV14; len: 18; CDR3nt: TGTGCCAGCAGCCAATTGGGGGGGCGGCCCAGCCCTAATGAAAAACTGTTTTTT; CDR3aa: CASSQLGGRPSPNEKLFF
d_gene: TRBD1; abundance: few; j_gene: TRBJ1-6; v_gene: TRBV27; len: 14; CDR3nt: TGTGCCAGCAGCTTCGACAGGGGGCGTTCACCCCTCCACTTT; CDR3aa: CASSFDRGRSPLHF
d_gene: .; abundance: .; j_gene: TRBJ2-7; v_gene: TRBV11-3; len: 14; CDR3nt: TGTGCCAGCAGCTTATCAGGGCAGATTTCCGAGCAGTACTTC; CDR3aa: CASSLSGQISEQYF
d_gene: TRBD2; abundance: .; j_gene: TRBJ2-3; v_gene: TRBV5-6; len: 17; CDR3nt: TGTGCCAGCAGCTTGGGGGCGGGAGGCAGCTACACAGATACGCAGTATTTT; CDR3aa: CASSLGAGGSYTDTQYF
d_gene: TRBD1; abundance: .; j_gene: TRBJ2-5; v_gene: TRBV9; len: 17; CDR3nt: TGTGCCAGCAGCGTAGGAAGGGGGCAGGCCCTCCTCGAGACCCAGTACTTC; CDR3aa: CASSVGRGQALLETQYF
d_gene: TRBD1; abundance: .; j_gene: TRBJ1-2; v_gene: TRBV5-5; len: 16; CDR3nt: TGTGCCAGCAGTTCCGGGACAGGGGGCCGAATCTATGGCTACACCTTC; CDR3aa: CASSSGTGGRIYGYTF
d_gene: TRBD1; abundance: .; j_gene: TRBJ1-6; v_gene: TRBV19; len: 17; CDR3nt: TGTGCCAGTAGCTTAACGTCCAACAGGGGTGATAATTCACCCCTCCACTTT; CDR3aa: CASSLTSNRGDNSPLHF
d_gene: .; abundance: .; j_gene: TRBJ1-1; v_gene: TRBV7-9; len: 14; CDR3nt: TGTGCCAGCACCAAAAGTGGGGCTGGTACTGAAGCTTTCTTT; CDR3aa: CASTKSGAGTEAFF
d_gene: TRBD1; abundance: .; j_gene: TRBJ1-4; v_gene: TRBV4-2; len: 15; CDR3nt: TGTGCCAGCAGGGCAGGGACAGGGGGGAATGAAAAACTGTTTTTT; CDR3aa: CASRAGTGGNEKLFF
d_gene: .; abundance: .; j_gene: TRBJ1-4; v_gene: TRBV28; len: 15; CDR3nt: TGTGCCAGCAGTTATCGAACGCCAACTAATGAAAAACTGTTTTTT; CDR3aa: CASSYRTPTNEKLFF
d_gene: .; abundance: .; j_gene: TRBJ1-1; v_gene: TRBV18; len: 15; CDR3nt: TGTGCCAGCTCACCTCCGTCGGGGCAGGGAAATTCAGCTTTCTTT; CDR3aa: CASSPPSGQGNSAFF
d_gene: .; abundance: .; j_gene: TRBJ1-6; v_gene: TRBV5-1; len: 14; CDR3nt: TGCGCCAGCAGCTTAGAACTGGATAATTCACCCCTCCACTTT; CDR3aa: CASSLELDNSPLHF
d_gene: TRBD2; abundance: .; j_gene: TRBJ2-5; v_gene: TRBV5-4; len: 15; CDR3nt: TGTGCCAGCAGCTTAACCGGCGGGGGGCAAGAGACCCAGTACTTC; CDR3aa: CASSLTGGGQETQYF
d_gene: .; abundance: .; j_gene: TRBJ2-7; v_gene: TRBV6-1; len: 12; CDR3nt: TGTGCCAGTTCCACAGGGTTAGACGAGCAGTACTTC; CDR3aa: CASSTGLDEQYF
d_gene: .; abundance: .; j_gene: TRBJ1-2; v_gene: TRBV27; len: 14; CDR3nt: TGTGCCAGCAGTACAAACAGGGTCGAGAGAGGCTACACCTTC; CDR3aa: CASSTNRVERGYTF
d_gene: .; abundance: .; j_gene: TRBJ1-1; v_gene: TRBV28; len: 15; CDR3nt: TGTGCCAGCAGACCGTTTGGGCAGATGAACACTGAAGCTTTCTTT; CDR3aa: CASRPFGQMNTEAFF
d_gene: .; abundance: .; j_gene: TRBJ1-5; v_gene: TRBV5-1; len: 17; CDR3nt: TGCGCCAGCAGCTTTGCCGGGACCCGTGGAGGCAATCAGCCCCAGCATTTT; CDR3aa: CASSFAGTRGGNQPQHF
d_gene: .; abundance: once; j_gene: TRBJ2-7; v_gene: TRBV21-1; len: 17; CDR3nt: TGTGCCAGCGGGGGGGAGCCCCTATGGAGGCCTCCCGAAGCTGAGTACTTC; CDR3aa: CASGGEPLWRPPEAEYF
d_gene: .; abundance: .; j_gene: TRBJ2-3; v_gene: TRBV15; len: 12; CDR3nt: TGTGCCACCAGCAGAGACATAGATACGCAGTATTTT; CDR3aa: CATSRDIDTQYF
d_gene: .; abundance: .; j_gene: TRBJ1-1; v_gene: TRBV4-1; len: 14; CDR3nt: TGCGCCAGCAGCCAATTCCAGGAATTGACTGAAGCTTTCTTT; CDR3aa: CASSQFQELTEAFF
d_gene: .; abundance: .; j_gene: TRBJ1-1; v_gene: TRBV6-4; len: 13; CDR3nt: TGTGCCAGCAGTGCAGACCGGGAGACTGAAGCTTTCTTT; CDR3aa: CASSADRETEAFF
d_gene: TRBD2; abundance: .; j_gene: TRBJ2-5; v_gene: TRBV5-4; len: 14; CDR3nt: TGTGCCAGCAGCAACGGGGGGGTCCAAGAGACCCAGTACTTC; CDR3aa: CASSNGGVQETQYF
d_gene: TRBD2; abundance: .; j_gene: TRBJ2-1; v_gene: TRBV5-4; len: 15; CDR3nt: TGTGCCAGCAGCTTTTGGCTAGCGGGGGACAATGAGCAGTTCTTC; CDR3aa: CASSFWLAGDNEQFF
d_gene: .; abundance: .; j_gene: TRBJ2-5; v_gene: TRBV18; len: 14; CDR3nt: TGTGCCAGCTCACCACCAGGGATCCAAGAGACCCAGTACTTC; CDR3aa: CASSPPGIQETQYF
d_gene: TRBD1; abundance: .; j_gene: TRBJ1-3; v_gene: TRBV28; len: 15; CDR3nt: TGTGCCAGCATCTCAGGGGGCCTATCTGGAAACACCATATATTTT; CDR3aa: CASISGGLSGNTIYF
d_gene: .; abundance: .; j_gene: TRBJ2-7; v_gene: TRBV6-5; len: 13; CDR3nt: TGTGCCAGCAGTTACCTGGGCAGAGGGGAGCAGTACTTC; CDR3aa: CASSYLGRGEQYF
d_gene: .; abundance: .; j_gene: TRBJ1-2; v_gene: TRBV6-9; len: 14; CDR3nt: TGTGCCAGCAACCCCCCCCCGACTAACTATGGCTACACCTTC; CDR3aa: CASNPPPTNYGYTF
d_gene: .; abundance: .; j_gene: TRBJ2-1; v_gene: TRBV2; len: 15; CDR3nt: TGTGCCAGCAGTTACAATTCGCGGGGTGGGGATGAGCAGTTCTTC; CDR3aa: CASSYNSRGGDEQFF
d_gene: .; abundance: .; j_gene: TRBJ1-2; v_gene: TRBV5-1; len: 14; CDR3nt: TGCGCCAGCAGCCCCTTAAGGCAGGGCTATGGCTACACCTTC; CDR3aa: CASSPLRQGYGYTF
d_gene: TRBD1; abundance: .; j_gene: TRBJ2-7; v_gene: TRBV5-1; len: 15; CDR3nt: TGCGCCAGCAGCTTAGACAGGGAAAGTGCCTACGAGCAGTACTTC; CDR3aa: CASSLDRESAYEQYF